Presented here are 30 T cell receptor beta chains from one specimen sequenced in a study of OX40 agonist ivuxolimab in advanced cancers. Produced via immunoSEQ multiplex PCR; TCRdb's table is partial and in-frame only. The table records 35,000 to 50,000 clones, around 90% of them present only once. This specimen was CD4+ or CD8+ T cells sorted from blood, taken in a trial of the OX40 agonist ivuxolimab. Receptors were obtained from an adult with an advanced solid tumor such as melanoma, head and neck, liver or kidney cancer.

J is TRBJ1-5 and V is TRBV13; D perhaps matches TRBD1 (5 bases). Germline-derived CDR1 and CDR2 are PRHDT and FYEKMQ (reference sequence). The V gene lost 5 bases and the J gene lost 6 bases, with 11 bases spanning the gap. This CDR3 is built from 13 residues. The CDR3 bases are TGTGCCAGCAGCCGAGGGGTAGGTCAGCCCCAGCATTTT. This sequence encodes CASSRGVGQPQHF.

The chain recombines TRBV9 with TRBJ2-2; D assignment may be TRBD1 or TRBD2 (5 bases each). With 0 bases removed from V and 1 base from J, the gap between germline ends came to 13 bases. Germline-derived CDR1 and CDR2 are SGDLS and YYNGEE. This CDR3 is built from 17 residues. The CDR3 coding sequence is TGTGCCAGCAGCGTAGGGGACGCCACGATGAACACCGGGGAGCTGTTTTTT. As protein: CASSVGDATMNTGELFF.

V is TRBV4-3 and J is TRBJ1-6; 8 positions match TRBD1. Per germline, CDR1 LGHNA and CDR2 YSLEER. Trimming cost V 1 base and J 4 bases; bases outside gene matches: 0. CDR3 length equals 15 residues. CDR3 in amino acids: CASSQGTGYNSPLHF. CDR3 in DNA: TGCGCCAGCAGCCAAGGGACAGGGTATAATTCACCCCTCCACTTT.

The V gene is TRBV7-9, the J gene TRBJ1-1; TRBD1 agrees at 8 bases. V trimming: 4 bases; J trimming: 1 base; junction bases outside the gene matches: 2. The CDR3 runs 14 residues. The germline V gene encodes CDR1 SEHNR and CDR2 FQNEAQ (reference sequence). In nucleotides, the CDR3 is TGTGCCAGCAGCTCAGGGGGCAGGAACACTGAAGCTTTCTTT. This sequence encodes CASSSGGRNTEAFF.

The chain recombines TRBV5-4 with TRBJ1-5; TRBD1 aligns across 10 bases. CDR3 length equals 14 residues. Trimming removed 4 bases from V and 5 bases from J; junction bases left unmatched: 3. The germline CDR1 and CDR2 sequences are SGHNT and YYREEE (reference sequence). The CDR3 is CASSPGTGDQPQHF. CDR3 bases: TGTGCCAGCAGCCCCGGGACAGGGGATCAGCCCCAGCATTTT. Together with reference TRBV5-4 and TRBJ1-5, the CDR3 gives the full variable domain: ETGVTQSPTHLIKTRGQQVTLRCSSQSGHNTVSWYQQALGQGPQFIFQYYREEENGRGNFPPRFSGLQFPNYSSELNVNALELDDSALYLCASSPGTGDQPQHFGDGTRLSIL.

The rearrangement uses TRBV10-3 and TRBJ2-7; unclear D gene. Germline CDR1 and CDR2: ENHRY and SYGVKD. The CDR3 extends over 11 amino acids. V lost 5 bases and J 3 bases, leaving 5 bases between the germline ends. The CDR3: CAISPSYEQYF. In DNA form, the CDR3 reads TGTGCCATCAGTCCCAGCTACGAGCAGTACTTC.

The chain couples TRBV7-3 to TRBJ2-1; TRBD2 is a possible D gene (5 bases). The germline V and J ends were trimmed by 0 bases and 2 bases, with 8 bases remaining between them. Germline V CDR1 and CDR2: SGHTA, FQGTGA. The CDR3 length is 15 residues. The CDR3 sequence is CASSLTGSAYNEQFF. The CDR3, as DNA: TGTGCCAGCAGCTTAACAGGGAGTGCCTACAATGAGCAGTTCTTC.

V is TRBV28 and J is TRBJ2-3, with D maybe TRBD2 (5 bases). Germline assignment: CDR1 MDHEN and CDR2 SYDVKM. With 10 bases removed from V and 0 bases from J, the gap between germline ends came to 17 bases. The CDR3 sequence is 15 residues long. The CDR3 DNA is TGTGCCATCCTCCCGATCGGGGATAGCACAGATACGCAGTATTTT. This gives the protein CAILPIGDSTDTQYF.

The rearrangement uses TRBV6-6 and TRBJ1-5; D gene ambiguous. There are 14 residues in the CDR3. V lost 2 bases and J 2 bases, leaving 7 bases between the germline ends. Germline loops: CDR1 MNHNY, CDR2 SVGAGI (reference sequence). The CDR3 coding sequence is TGTGCCAGCAGTTACAGGGATGGCAATCAGCCCCAGCATTTT. Amino acid sequence: CASSYRDGNQPQHF.

The chain employs TRBV7-2 and TRBJ1-2; unclear D gene. The CDR3 totals 14 residues. The ends were cut back, 2 bases at V and 4 bases at J, with 11 bases in the middle. The germline V gene encodes CDR1 SGHTA and CDR2 FQGNSA. The CDR3 here is CASSLMSATYGYTF. CDR3 in DNA: TGTGCCAGCAGCTTAATGTCGGCGACCTATGGCTACACCTTC.

The chain is built from TRBV4-2 and TRBJ2-2; D is possibly TRBD1 (5 bases). The length of the CDR3 is 13 residues. Germline CDR1 and CDR2: LGHNA and YNFKEQ. V lost 2 bases and J 5 bases, leaving 6 bases between the germline ends. CDR3 nucleotides: TGTGCCAGCAGCCAATCAGGGACCGGGGAGCTGTTTTTT. It codes for CASSQSGTGELFF.

This CDR3 reads CAAGPADITDTQYF. CDR3 sequence (DNA): TGTGCCGCAGGGCCAGCGGATATCACAGATACGCAGTATTTT. The rearrangement uses TRBV6-6 and TRBJ2-3; either TRBD1 or TRBD2 may fit D (5 bases each). CDR1 is MNHNY and CDR2 is SVGAGI in the germline V gene (reference sequence). CDR3 length equals 14 residues. V shed 11 bases and J shed 2 bases, with 17 bases lying between them.

The rearrangement links TRBV4-2 to TRBJ2-7; D might be TRBD1 (6 bases). This CDR3 has 16 residues. Germline V CDR1 and CDR2: LGHNA, YNFKEQ. Trimming shortened V by 3 bases and J by 3 bases, and 18 bases separated the two germline ends. This CDR3 reads CASSQGAPGIDYEQYF. DNA of the CDR3: TGTGCCAGCAGCCAGGGGGCCCCAGGGATTGACTACGAGCAGTACTTC.

A single count supports this clone. The chain joins TRBV4-1 to TRBJ1-1; TRBD1 is a possible D gene (5 bases). This CDR3 has 15 amino acids. Trimming took 0 bases from V and 4 from J, leaving 12 bases between them. Germline lookup yields CDR1 MGHRA and CDR2 YSYEKL. CDR3 amino acids: CASSQESWGITEAFF. The CDR3 region has the DNA TGCGCCAGCAGCCAAGAAAGCTGGGGGATCACTGAAGCTTTCTTT.

The chain uses TRBV4-2 and TRBJ1-1, with D possibly matching TRBD1 (6 bases). Germline V gene lookup returns CDR1 LGHNA and CDR2 YNFKEQ. The V end lost 2 bases, the J end lost 2 bases, and 27 bases lay between the germline ends. The CDR3 consists of 20 residues. This CDR3 reads CASSQQPWTVWSGVNTEAFF. CDR3 DNA sequence: TGTGCCAGCAGCCAACAACCCTGGACAGTCTGGAGTGGGGTAAACACTGAAGCTTTCTTT.

J is TRBJ1-5 and V is TRBV30, with 9 bases matching TRBD1. Germline CDR1 GTSNPN, CDR2 SVGIG (reference sequence). V lost 1 base and J lost 5; bases outside the gene matches: 6. The CDR3 totals 15 residues. The CDR3: CAWSDGTGRYQPQHF. CDR3 sequence (DNA): TGTGCCTGGAGTGACGGGACAGGGAGGTATCAGCCCCAGCATTTT.

The rearrangement links TRBV28 to TRBJ1-5, with D maybe TRBD1 (5 bases). The V end was cut by 6 bases, the J end by 0 bases, with 12 bases between. Germline V lookup: CDR1 MDHEN, CDR2 SYDVKM. This CDR3 contains 15 residues. The CDR3 nucleotides are TGTGCCAGCAGGCAAAAAGGGGTTAGCAATCAGCCCCAGCATTTT. Protein: CASRQKGVSNQPQHF.

The gene calls are TRBV19 and TRBJ1-3, with a tentative D call TRBD1 (6 bases). CDR1 LNHDA and CDR2 SQIVND come from the germline V gene (reference sequence). The length of the CDR3 is 16 residues. Deletions cut 7 bases from V and 0 bases from J, with 16 bases between. The CDR3 reads CASTHLRQVSGNTIYF. The CDR3 DNA reads TGTGCCAGTACCCACCTCAGACAGGTCTCTGGAAACACCATATATTTT.

This chain connects TRBV19 to TRBJ2-3; 13 bases agree with TRBD2. CDR1 and CDR2 (germline): LNHDA, SQIVND (reference sequence). Trimming removed 2 bases from V and 3 bases from J; junction bases left unmatched: 8. The CDR3 spans 18 residues. CDR3: CASSISARGLAGTDTQYF. The DNA for the CDR3 is TGTGCCAGTAGTATATCGGCTCGGGGACTAGCGGGGACAGATACGCAGTATTTT.

This sequence joins TRBV4-1 and TRBJ2-5, with 9 nucleotides matching TRBD1. Germline-derived CDR1 and CDR2 are MGHRA and YSYEKL. The CDR3 totals 14 residues. Trimming removed 1 base from V and 6 bases from J; junction bases left unmatched: 3. CDR3: CASSQGDREKTQYF. The CDR3 DNA is TGCGCCAGCAGCCAAGGGGACAGGGAAAAGACCCAGTACTTC.

V is TRBV28 and J is TRBJ1-5, with a possible D match to TRBD1 (6 bases). In germline, CDR1 is MDHEN, CDR2 SYDVKM. Trimming removed 3 bases at V and 7 bases at J, with 19 bases between. The CDR3 is 16 amino acids. CDR3 in amino acids: CASSLVGPLDSQPQHF. In DNA form, the CDR3 reads TGTGCCAGCAGTTTGGTAGGACCCCTGGACAGCCAGCCCCAGCATTTT.

CDR3 in amino acids: CASSLGRTYEQYV. In DNA, the CDR3 is TGTGCCAGCAGCTTAGGGAGGACCTACGAGCAGTACGTC. V is TRBV7-9 and J is TRBJ2-7; D may be TRBD2 (5 bases). The germline gives CDR1 SEHNR, CDR2 FQNEAQ (reference sequence). V shed 1 base and J shed 2 bases, with 6 bases lying between them. The CDR3 loop spans 13 amino acids.

The chain links TRBV9 to TRBJ2-1, with 8 bases identical to TRBD2. The CDR3 totals 21 residues. With V trimmed by 3 bases and J by 6 bases, 26 bases remained unmatched. Germline loops: CDR1 SGDLS, CDR2 YYNGEE. DNA of the CDR3: TGTGCCAGCAGCGGACGCCAATGGACTAGCAGCGGGTCCGGGGGAGGCAATGAGCAGTTCTTC. Translating it yields CASSGRQWTSSGSGGGNEQFF.

The chain joins TRBV6-1 to TRBJ2-7, with TRBD1 identical over 8 bases. J was trimmed by 0 bases and V by 2 bases; bases with no gene match: 3. This CDR3 is built from 15 residues. Looked up from germline, CDR1 is MNHNS and CDR2 is SASEGT. The CDR3 loop is CASSEWTGSSYEQYV. CDR3 DNA sequence: TGTGCCAGCAGTGAATGGACAGGGAGCTCCTACGAGCAGTACGTC.

The J gene is TRBJ1-6, the V gene TRBV27; no clear D. V was cut by 5 bases and J by 0 bases, with 11 bases left in between. The CDR3 covers 16 residues. Looked up from germline, CDR1 is MNHEY and CDR2 is SMNVEV (reference sequence). CDR3 DNA: TGTGCCAGCAGTCAACGGATTACCTCCTATAATTCACCCCTCCACTTT. Its translation: CASSQRITSYNSPLHF.

The CDR3 region is CASSAPTSGGFDEQFF. The CDR3 nucleotides read TGTGCCAGCAGCGCACCCACTAGCGGGGGGTTTGATGAGCAGTTCTTC. The gene calls are TRBV9 and TRBJ2-1; 12 nucleotides agree with TRBD2. This CDR3 spans 16 amino acids. V trimming: 3 bases; J trimming: 8 bases; junction bases outside the gene matches: 9. Germline-derived CDR1 and CDR2 are SGDLS and YYNGEE. Combining the CDR3 with reference TRBV9 and TRBJ2-1 gives the whole variable domain DSGVTQTPKHLITATGQRVTLRCSPRSGDLSVYWYQQSLDQGLQFLIQYYNGEERAKGNILERFSAQQFPDLHSELNLSSLELGDSALYFCASSAPTSGGFDEQFFGPGTRLTVL.

Notes on this clone: A junction end diverges from the germline sequence, so it may reflect a read error. The rearrangement joins TRBV19 to TRBJ2-1, with D possibly being TRBD2 (7 bases). The CDR3 has 15 residues. CDR1 and CDR2 from the germline V gene are LNHDA and SQIVND (reference sequence). This CDR3 is CASTHVAGAYNEQLF. The CDR3 bases are TGTGCCAGTACTCACGTGGCGGGGGCCTACAATGAGCAGCTCTTC.

The CDR3 protein is CASSLRRYTQNTEAFF. CDR3 nucleotide sequence: TGTGCCAGCAGCTTACGTAGGTACACCCAGAACACTGAAGCTTTCTTT. This chain links TRBV11-2 with TRBJ1-1, with D unresolved. The CDR3 extends over 16 amino acids. Between the trimmed V and J ends, which lost 2 bases and 1 base, there was a span of 14 bases. Germline assignment: CDR1 SGHAT and CDR2 FQNNGV.

V usage is TRBV5-4 and J usage is TRBJ2-7, with 7 bases aligning to TRBD1. The V segment lost 2 bases and the J segment 3 bases; nucleotides outside the gene matches: 5. The germline V gene encodes CDR1 SGHNT and CDR2 YYREEE (reference sequence). CDR3 length equals 14 residues. This CDR3 reads CASSLGTDYYEQYF. CDR3 nucleotide sequence: TGTGCCAGCAGCTTAGGGACAGACTACTACGAGCAGTACTTC.

As for this clone: At one end the junction does not follow the germline gene, possibly because of a read error. J is TRBJ1-4 and V is TRBV29-1; D unresolved. Germline V CDR1 and CDR2: SQVTM, ANQGSEA. The CDR3 sequence is 13 residues long. CDR3 region: CSVEGRENEKLFF. In DNA form, the CDR3 reads TGCAGCGTCGAAGGGCGTGAAAATGAAAAACTGTTTTTT.